The entry that follows covers one TCR beta chain sequence. V lost 1 base and J lost 9, with 13 bases in between. Germline CDR1 is LNHNV and CDR2 is YYDKDF (reference sequence). The CDR3 loop spans 15 amino acids. Assignment of participants to cohorts was predicated upon participant-reported clinical history. For recovered donors of Cohort 3, there were two negative PCRs, clearance, or symptom resolution. This record belongs to a study of blood T cell repertoires in COVID-19. The method was immunoSEQ multiplex PCR; TCRdb's version includes in-frame clones alone and lacks a portion of them. This repertoire shows 95,000 to 150,000 clones, around 83% found once; its top ten account for under 5%.

Sequencing was performed on PBMCs or T cells enriched from blood (not recorded which). This clonotype was obtained from a woman in her twenties or thirties who had recovered from COVID-19. The rearrangement links TRBV15 to TRBJ1-6; D perhaps matches TRBD1 (6 bases). CDR3 residues: CATSRGTANSSPLHF. The CDR3 bases are TGTGCCACCAGCAGAGGGACAGCGAATTCTTCACCCCTCCACTTT. Combining the CDR3 with reference TRBV15 and TRBJ1-6 gives the whole variable domain DAMVIQNPRYQVTQFGKPVTLSCSQTLNHNVMYWYQQKSSQAPKLLFHYYDKDFNNEADTPDNFQSRRPNTSFCFLDIRSPGLGDTAMYLCATSRGTANSSPLHFGNGTRLTVT.